This record concerns one TCR beta chain sequence. This sample is part of a study of T cell responses to AZD1222 COVID-19 vaccine. About the study: Second-dose recipients at about 4 or about 12 weeks were treated as one pooled group.

This table comes from immunoSEQ multiplex PCR, and its TCRdb copy is limited to in-frame clones, with some not included. The sample holds 35,000 to 55,000 clones, over 80% seen once. This CDR3 is 15 amino acids long. Per the germline V gene, CDR1 is MRHNA and CDR2 is SNTAGT. Trimming pared 3 bases from V and 3 bases from J, leaving 13 bases between. This chain links TRBV6-4 with TRBJ2-3; D unresolved. This receptor was obtained from an adult in good health. Here the sequenced sample was peripheral blood, taken on day 0 of AZD1222 vaccination. Here the CDR3 reads CASSECEVSTDTQYF. CDR3 DNA sequence: TGTGCCAGCAGTGAGTGCGAGGTCAGTACAGATACGCAGTATTTT.